This paragraph covers one T cell receptor beta chain sequence. Its antigen is not known. V was clipped by 3 bases and J by 6 bases; unmatched bases: 7. From germline, CDR1 is SGDLS and CDR2 YYNGEE. The CDR3 has 15 residues. This entry is derived from a study of shared clonotypes between healthy human individuals. Study details: CD8 memory received one plate per donor, CD8 naive two, CD4 memory three and CD4 naive three.

Study findings and constraints: Sequencing depth was expected to influence donor clonotype sharing.

Generated by immunoSEQ multiplex PCR, the TCRdb table keeps only in-frame clones and is missing some. The table lists 1.4 million or so clones, 98% to 99% of them singletons, with approximately 0.4% in the top ten. The J gene is TRBJ1-5, the V gene TRBV9, with TRBD1 matching 9 bases. The sample was naive CD4+ T cells sorted from blood. Indicated subset: CD45RA+ positively selected. The sequence was collected from a man aged 30 to 39 in good health. The CDR3 reads CASSAGDREGQPQHF. CDR3 bases: TGTGCCAGCAGCGCCGGGGACAGGGAAGGTCAGCCCCAGCATTTT.